The clone carrying this T cell receptor (beta chain) was counted a few times. Naive CD8 libraries used about 17,000 to 1,000,000 sorted cells and 10%, 30% or 50% RNA. Germline CDR1 LGHDT, CDR2 YNNKEL (reference sequence). This CDR3 region has 17 residues. After removal of 0 bases from V and 7 bases from J, the junction contained 8 bases not matched to a gene. TCRdb passed the PCR reads through MiXCR, listing each CDR3 protein once. The table shows fewer than 100,000 distinct CDR3 sequences, with 21% occurring only once. This sample is drawn from a study of molecular identifiers for immune sequencing clone quantification.

The rearrangement links TRBV3-1 to TRBJ2-7; 14 bases are a match to TRBD2. The source is a human donor in good health. Some libraries in this study had Jurkat cell RNA spiked in. The sample consisted of naive CD8+ T cells from blood, with Jurkat cell RNA spiked in. Noted subset: FACS-sorted CD8+CD4-CCR7+CD45RA+ naive T cells. This CDR3 is CASSQDLGLAGGREQYF. In DNA, the CDR3 is TGTGCCAGCAGCCAAGATCTTGGACTAGCGGGAGGAAGGGAGCAGTACTTC.